This record concerns one T cell receptor beta chain sequence. Its antigen is not known. Time point specified: sample taken at primary tumor resection. The cohort: 65 to 80 early-stage, untreated non-small cell lung cancer patients. Tumor, nontumor lung or frozen PBMC supplied whole RNA, sequenced without sorting. The record originates from a study of spatial heterogeneity in lung cancer. Looking at the study overall: Each time, sequencing found more beta-chain sequences than alpha-chain sequences. The study, taken as a whole, reports: Tumor mutation counts were tracked by expanded intratumoral alpha and beta TCR counts.

Individually, TCR cDNA molecules were each labelled with a unique molecular identifier. TCRdb reanalysed the 5' RACE reads using MiXCR and keeps one entry per CDR3 protein. The table shows about 22,000 distinct CDR3 sequences, with 2.8% occurring only once. V lost 2 bases and J lost 3, with 11 bases in between. The CDR3 length is 15 residues. From germline, CDR1 is MNHEY and CDR2 SVGEGT. The receptor's source is a male donor with early-stage non-small cell lung cancer. Material: lung tumor tissue, obtained at surgery. The chain combines TRBV6-2 or TRBV6-3 with TRBJ1-5, with D perhaps matching TRBD1 (5 bases). CDR3 region: CASSYRAGNNQPQHF. CDR3 coding DNA: TGTGCCAGCAGTTACCGGGCAGGGAACAATCAGCCCCAGCATTTT.